These T cell receptor beta chains were read from a single sample in a study of blood T cell repertoires in COVID-19. The protocol was immunoSEQ multiplex PCR, while the TCRdb copy is restricted to in-frame clones and leaves out a portion. The table includes 310,000 or so clones, roughly 85% detected once. The sample taken for sequencing was PBMCs or T cells enriched from blood (not recorded which). The receptors were gathered from a woman aged 40 to 50 who had recovered from COVID-19. Both conserved end residues are part of each CDR3. The order of the fields is J gene, clone size, V gene, CDR3 length, D gene, CDR3 protein, CDR3 DNA. D genes are given only for firm matches. Not all rows give a size; the values are once, few, many and, for expanded clones, a class.

j_gene: TRBJ1-6
abundance: NA
v_gene: TRBV5-1
len: 15
d_gene: NA
CDR3aa: CAIPWSVQGGAPLHF
CDR3nt: TGCGCCATCCCGTGGAGTGTTCAGGGCGGTGCACCCCTCCACTTT

j_gene: TRBJ1-1
abundance: NA
v_gene: TRBV7-2
len: 13
d_gene: NA
CDR3aa: CASSLAYGTEAFF
CDR3nt: TGTGCCAGCAGCTTAGCGTACGGCACTGAAGCTTTCTTT

j_gene: TRBJ2-7
abundance: few
v_gene: TRBV27
len: 14
d_gene: NA
CDR3aa: CASSLSGFGYEQYF
CDR3nt: TGTGCCAGCAGTTTGTCCGGGTTCGGCTACGAGCAGTACTTC

j_gene: TRBJ1-2
abundance: NA
v_gene: TRBV21-1
len: 14
d_gene: NA
CDR3aa: CASSKGQSSYGYTF
CDR3nt: TGTGCCAGCAGCAAAGGACAGTCTAGTTATGGCTACACCTTC

j_gene: TRBJ2-3
abundance: NA
v_gene: TRBV19
len: 14
d_gene: NA
CDR3aa: CASSIRRLGDTQYF
CDR3nt: TGTGCCAGTAGTATCCGTAGACTTGGAGATACGCAGTATTTT

j_gene: TRBJ2-1
abundance: NA
v_gene: TRBV5-1
len: 15
d_gene: NA
CDR3aa: CASSLIAAPYNEQFF
CDR3nt: TGCGCCAGCAGCTTGATAGCTGCCCCCTACAATGAGCAGTTCTTC

j_gene: TRBJ1-4
abundance: once
v_gene: TRBV19
len: 12
d_gene: NA
CDR3aa: CASSTIYEKLFF
CDR3nt: TGTGCCAGTAGTACAATTTATGAAAAACTGTTTTTT

j_gene: TRBJ2-5
abundance: NA
v_gene: TRBV15
len: 14
d_gene: NA
CDR3aa: CATSRNPSGETQYF
CDR3nt: TGTGCCACCAGCAGAAACCCATCAGGAGAGACCCAGTACTTC

j_gene: TRBJ1-1
abundance: NA
v_gene: TRBV9
len: 14
d_gene: NA
CDR3aa: CASSPERVSTEAFF
CDR3nt: TGTGCCAGCAGCCCCGAACGGGTGAGCACTGAAGCTTTCTTT

j_gene: TRBJ2-5
abundance: NA
v_gene: TRBV6-5
len: 14
d_gene: TRBD1
CDR3aa: CACSRDRGQETQYF
CDR3nt: TGTGCCTGCTCCCGGGACAGGGGGCAAGAGACCCAGTACTTC

j_gene: TRBJ2-1
abundance: NA
v_gene: TRBV28
len: 14
d_gene: NA
CDR3aa: CASSLPGSYNEQFF
CDR3nt: TGTGCCAGCAGTTTGCCGGGGAGCTACAATGAGCAGTTCTTC

j_gene: TRBJ2-5
abundance: NA
v_gene: TRBV27
len: 14
d_gene: TRBD1
CDR3aa: CASRPDRGQETQYF
CDR3nt: TGTGCCAGTCGACCGGACAGGGGTCAAGAGACCCAGTACTTC

j_gene: TRBJ2-7
abundance: NA
v_gene: TRBV29-1
len: 14
d_gene: NA
CDR3aa: CSVSGRGPRAEQYF
CDR3nt: TGCAGCGTCTCGGGCAGGGGACCCAGAGCGGAGCAGTACTTC

j_gene: TRBJ1-6
abundance: NA
v_gene: TRBV7-9
len: 14
d_gene: TRBD1
CDR3aa: CASSSGTDNSPLHF
CDR3nt: TGTGCCAGCAGCTCCGGGACAGATAATTCACCCCTCCACTTT

j_gene: TRBJ1-2
abundance: NA
v_gene: TRBV19
len: 15
d_gene: TRBD1
CDR3aa: CASSIQGGADDGYTF
CDR3nt: TGTGCCAGTAGTATTCAAGGGGGCGCGGACGATGGCTACACCTTC

j_gene: TRBJ2-2
abundance: once
v_gene: TRBV10-1
len: 12
d_gene: NA
CDR3aa: CASSYRTGELFF
CDR3nt: TGCGCCAGCAGTTATAGAACCGGGGAGCTGTTTTTT

j_gene: TRBJ1-1
abundance: NA
v_gene: TRBV12-3/TRBV12-4
len: 13
d_gene: NA
CDR3aa: CASSPTVNTEAFF
CDR3nt: TGTGCCAGCAGTCCCACGGTGAACACTGAAGCTTTCTTT

j_gene: TRBJ1-6
abundance: NA
v_gene: TRBV21-1
len: 17
d_gene: NA
CDR3aa: CASSKESRVPSGSPLHF
CDR3nt: TGTGCCAGCAGCAAAGAGTCGAGGGTCCCCTCGGGTTCACCCCTCCACTTT

j_gene: TRBJ1-2
abundance: NA
v_gene: TRBV10-3
len: 13
d_gene: NA
CDR3aa: CATLGRAPYGYTF
CDR3nt: TGTGCCACCCTGGGCAGGGCGCCCTATGGCTACACCTTC

j_gene: TRBJ1-6
abundance: NA
v_gene: TRBV7-6
len: 16
d_gene: TRBD1
CDR3aa: CASSPDRGLGNSPLHF
CDR3nt: TGTGCCAGCAGCCCAGACAGGGGCCTGGGTAATTCACCCCTCCACTTT

j_gene: TRBJ2-1
abundance: NA
v_gene: TRBV23-1
len: 17
d_gene: TRBD2
CDR3aa: CASSQSPWALAANEQFF
CDR3nt: TGCGCCAGCAGTCAATCGCCCTGGGCCCTAGCGGCAAATGAGCAGTTCTTC

j_gene: TRBJ2-7
abundance: NA
v_gene: TRBV13
len: 15
d_gene: TRBD1
CDR3aa: CASSFRDRGRDEQYF
CDR3nt: TGTGCCAGCAGCTTCCGGGACAGGGGGCGAGACGAGCAGTACTTC

j_gene: TRBJ2-7
abundance: NA
v_gene: TRBV30
len: 13
d_gene: TRBD1
CDR3aa: CAWSGTGGYEQYF
CDR3nt: TGTGCCTGGTCCGGGACAGGAGGCTACGAGCAGTACTTC

j_gene: TRBJ2-7
abundance: few
v_gene: TRBV19
len: 16
d_gene: NA
CDR3aa: CASSMMGLAFGDEQYF
CDR3nt: TGTGCCAGTAGTATGATGGGACTGGCCTTTGGGGACGAGCAGTACTTC

j_gene: TRBJ2-2
abundance: NA
v_gene: TRBV24-1
len: 15
d_gene: NA
CDR3aa: CATSRTGSNTGELFF
CDR3nt: TGTGCCACCAGCCGAACAGGGTCCAACACCGGGGAGCTGTTTTTT

j_gene: TRBJ2-1
abundance: NA
v_gene: TRBV10-3
len: 14
d_gene: TRBD2
CDR3aa: CAIGGLAEDSEQFF
CDR3nt: TGTGCCATCGGGGGACTAGCGGAAGACAGTGAGCAGTTCTTC

j_gene: TRBJ2-1
abundance: few
v_gene: TRBV12-3/TRBV12-4
len: 13
d_gene: NA
CDR3aa: CASSGIAVNEQFF
CDR3nt: TGTGCCAGCAGTGGGATAGCGGTGAATGAGCAGTTCTTC

j_gene: TRBJ2-1
abundance: NA
v_gene: TRBV3-1/TRBV3-2
len: 17
d_gene: TRBD2
CDR3aa: CASSPPGAGGARNEQFF
CDR3nt: TGTGCCAGCAGCCCACCTGGAGCGGGAGGGGCTCGCAATGAGCAGTTCTTC

j_gene: TRBJ1-5
abundance: NA
v_gene: TRBV28
len: 14
d_gene: NA
CDR3aa: CASSTGGGNQPQHF
CDR3nt: TGTGCCAGCAGCACGGGGGGAGGGAATCAGCCCCAGCATTTT

j_gene: TRBJ2-3
abundance: NA
v_gene: TRBV3-1/TRBV3-2
len: 15
d_gene: NA
CDR3aa: CASSGGGRRADTQYF
CDR3nt: TGTGCCAGCAGCGGGGGCGGGAGAAGGGCAGATACGCAGTATTTT

j_gene: TRBJ1-4
abundance: NA
v_gene: TRBV11-2
len: 12
d_gene: NA
CDR3aa: CASSLGERKLFF
CDR3nt: TGTGCCAGCAGCTTAGGCGAGAGGAAACTGTTTTTT

j_gene: TRBJ1-2
abundance: NA
v_gene: TRBV28
len: 13
d_gene: NA
CDR3aa: CASSQQGIYGYTF
CDR3nt: TGTGCCAGCAGTCAGCAGGGGATCTATGGCTACACCTTC

j_gene: TRBJ1-2
abundance: NA
v_gene: TRBV20-1
len: 10
d_gene: NA
CDR3aa: CSPRGKGYTF
CDR3nt: TGCAGTCCCCGAGGGAAAGGCTACACCTTC

j_gene: TRBJ1-6
abundance: NA
v_gene: TRBV2
len: 12
d_gene: NA
CDR3aa: CASSERGEGRHF
CDR3nt: TGTGCCAGCAGTGAGCGGGGAGAAGGGCGCCACTTT

j_gene: TRBJ2-3
abundance: once
v_gene: TRBV20-1
len: 15
d_gene: TRBD1
CDR3aa: CSASYDRGRRDTQYF
CDR3nt: TGCAGTGCTAGTTATGACAGGGGGCGTCGAGATACGCAGTATTTT

j_gene: TRBJ2-2
abundance: NA
v_gene: TRBV2
len: 13
d_gene: NA
CDR3aa: CASGVYVTGELFF
CDR3nt: TGTGCCAGCGGAGTCTACGTCACCGGGGAGCTGTTTTTT

j_gene: TRBJ1-1
abundance: NA
v_gene: TRBV28
len: 14
d_gene: NA
CDR3aa: CASSGRVVSTEAFF
CDR3nt: TGTGCCAGCAGTGGCAGGGTGGTTAGCACTGAAGCTTTCTTT

j_gene: TRBJ1-5
abundance: NA
v_gene: TRBV19
len: 13
d_gene: NA
CDR3aa: CASTGRGNQPQHF
CDR3nt: TGTGCCAGTACGGGCAGGGGCAATCAGCCCCAGCATTTT

j_gene: TRBJ1-1
abundance: NA
v_gene: TRBV6-2/TRBV6-3
len: 15
d_gene: TRBD1
CDR3aa: CASSYPDRVGTEAFF
CDR3nt: TGTGCCAGCAGTTACCCGGACAGGGTGGGCACTGAAGCTTTCTTT

j_gene: TRBJ2-1
abundance: NA
v_gene: TRBV5-1
len: 12
d_gene: NA
CDR3aa: CASSLLRDEQFF
CDR3nt: TGCGCCAGCAGCTTGCTTCGGGATGAGCAGTTCTTC

j_gene: TRBJ1-5
abundance: NA
v_gene: TRBV30
len: 14
d_gene: NA
CDR3aa: CAWSEGPGNQPQHF
CDR3nt: TGTGCCTGGAGCGAGGGCCCTGGCAATCAGCCCCAGCATTTT

j_gene: TRBJ2-7
abundance: few
v_gene: TRBV6-2/TRBV6-3
len: 18
d_gene: NA
CDR3aa: CASSYRPPNWSDPYEQYF
CDR3nt: TGTGCCAGCAGTTACCGGCCACCCAACTGGAGCGACCCCTACGAGCAGTACTTC

j_gene: TRBJ1-2
abundance: NA
v_gene: TRBV28
len: 14
d_gene: NA
CDR3aa: CASNQARRDYGYTF
CDR3nt: TGTGCCAGCAACCAAGCCCGCAGGGACTATGGCTACACCTTC

j_gene: TRBJ2-5
abundance: NA
v_gene: TRBV18
len: 16
d_gene: TRBD1
CDR3aa: CASSPTGTGGRETQYF
CDR3nt: TGTGCCAGCTCACCAACCGGGACAGGGGGCCGAGAGACCCAGTACTTC

j_gene: TRBJ2-2
abundance: NA
v_gene: TRBV11-3
len: 17
d_gene: NA
CDR3aa: CASSLGWAGTNTGELFF
CDR3nt: TGTGCCAGCAGCTTAGGCTGGGCGGGAACGAACACCGGGGAGCTGTTTTTT

j_gene: TRBJ1-2
abundance: NA
v_gene: TRBV11-2
len: 16
d_gene: NA
CDR3aa: CASSSLWEGIRAGYTF
CDR3nt: TGTGCCAGCAGCTCTCTTTGGGAGGGAATTAGGGCGGGCTACACCTTC

j_gene: TRBJ1-1
abundance: NA
v_gene: TRBV3-1/TRBV3-2
len: 14
d_gene: NA
CDR3aa: CASSRIGENTEAFF
CDR3nt: TGTGCCAGCAGCCGTATAGGGGAGAACACTGAAGCTTTCTTT

j_gene: TRBJ2-1
abundance: NA
v_gene: TRBV2
len: 15
d_gene: TRBD2
CDR3aa: CASRGTSGGGNEQFF
CDR3nt: TGTGCCAGTAGGGGAACTAGCGGCGGTGGTAATGAGCAGTTCTTC

j_gene: TRBJ1-5
abundance: NA
v_gene: TRBV4-1
len: 18
d_gene: TRBD1
CDR3aa: CASSQDKGDRGLKGPQHF
CDR3nt: TGCGCCAGCAGCCAAGATAAAGGGGACAGGGGCCTCAAGGGGCCCCAGCATTTT